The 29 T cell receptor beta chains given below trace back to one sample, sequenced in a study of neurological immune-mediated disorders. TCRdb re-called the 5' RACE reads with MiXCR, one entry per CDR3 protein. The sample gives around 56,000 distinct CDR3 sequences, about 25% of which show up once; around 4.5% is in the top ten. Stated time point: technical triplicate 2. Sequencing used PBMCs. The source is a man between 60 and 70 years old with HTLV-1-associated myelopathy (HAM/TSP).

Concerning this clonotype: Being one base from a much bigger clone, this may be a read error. CDR3 amino acids: CTSSSGATDTQYF. The CDR3 nucleotides are TGTACCAGCAGCTCAGGGGCCACAGATACGCAGTATTTT. V is TRBV7-8 and J is TRBJ2-3; D may be TRBD1 (6 bases). Germline CDR1 is SGHVS and CDR2 is FQNEAQ. The CDR3 contains 13 residues.

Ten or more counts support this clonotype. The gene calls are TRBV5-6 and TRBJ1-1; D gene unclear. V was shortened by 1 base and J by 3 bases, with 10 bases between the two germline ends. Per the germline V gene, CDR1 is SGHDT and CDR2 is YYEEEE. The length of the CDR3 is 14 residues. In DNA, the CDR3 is TGTGCCAGCAGCTTGAGAGGGCTAGACACTGAAGCTTTCTTT. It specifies CASSLRGLDTEAFF.

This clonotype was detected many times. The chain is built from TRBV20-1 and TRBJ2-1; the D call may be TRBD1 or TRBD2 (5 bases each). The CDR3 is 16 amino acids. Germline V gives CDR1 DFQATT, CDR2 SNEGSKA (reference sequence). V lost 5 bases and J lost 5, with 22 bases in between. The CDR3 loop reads CSASSLATGPDNEQFF. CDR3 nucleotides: TGCAGTGCTTCCTCCCTAGCTACGGGACCCGACAATGAGCAGTTCTTC.

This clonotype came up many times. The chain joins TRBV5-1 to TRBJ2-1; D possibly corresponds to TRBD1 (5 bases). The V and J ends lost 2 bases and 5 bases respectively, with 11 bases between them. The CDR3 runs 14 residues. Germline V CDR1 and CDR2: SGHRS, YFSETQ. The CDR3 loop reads CASSFSWGNNEQFF. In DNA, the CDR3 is TGCGCCAGCAGCTTTTCCTGGGGCAACAATGAGCAGTTCTTC.

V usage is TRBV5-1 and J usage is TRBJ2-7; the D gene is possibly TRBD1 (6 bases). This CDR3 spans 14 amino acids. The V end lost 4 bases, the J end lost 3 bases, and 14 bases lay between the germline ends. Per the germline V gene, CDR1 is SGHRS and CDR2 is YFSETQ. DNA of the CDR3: TGCGCCAGCAGCCCTGGGACACCTGGCTACGAGCAGTACTTC. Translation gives CASSPGTPGYEQYF.

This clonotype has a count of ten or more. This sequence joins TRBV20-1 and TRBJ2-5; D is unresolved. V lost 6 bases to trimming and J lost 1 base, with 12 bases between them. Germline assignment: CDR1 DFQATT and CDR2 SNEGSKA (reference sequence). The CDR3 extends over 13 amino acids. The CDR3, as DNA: TGCAGTGCCCAGACACCCTTCCAAGAGACCCAGTACTTC. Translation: CSAQTPFQETQYF.

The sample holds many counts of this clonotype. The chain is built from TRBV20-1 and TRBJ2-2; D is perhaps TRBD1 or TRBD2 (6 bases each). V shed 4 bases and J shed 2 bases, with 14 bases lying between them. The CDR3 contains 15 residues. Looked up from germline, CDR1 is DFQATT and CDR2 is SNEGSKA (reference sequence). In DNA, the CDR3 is TGCAGTGCTAAAAGCGCGGGGACAAACACCGGGGAGCTGTTTTTT. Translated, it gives CSAKSAGTNTGELFF.

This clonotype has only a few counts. CDR3 residues: CASSEVTGTLYNEQFF. CDR3 DNA: TGTGCCAGCAGTGAAGTCACAGGGACCCTCTACAATGAGCAGTTCTTC. The chain links TRBV6-1 to TRBJ2-1, with D possibly matching TRBD1 (6 bases). This CDR3 has 16 residues. From germline, CDR1 is MNHNS and CDR2 SASEGT. Trimming shortened V by 1 base and J by 3 bases, and 13 bases separated the two germline ends.

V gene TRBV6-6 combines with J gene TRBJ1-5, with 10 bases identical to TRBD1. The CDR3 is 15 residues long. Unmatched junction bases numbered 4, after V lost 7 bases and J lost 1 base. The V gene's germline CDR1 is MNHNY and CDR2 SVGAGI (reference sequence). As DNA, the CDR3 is TGTGCCAGCAACCGGGACAGGGGAAGCAATCAGCCCCAGCATTTT. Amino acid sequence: CASNRDRGSNQPQHF.

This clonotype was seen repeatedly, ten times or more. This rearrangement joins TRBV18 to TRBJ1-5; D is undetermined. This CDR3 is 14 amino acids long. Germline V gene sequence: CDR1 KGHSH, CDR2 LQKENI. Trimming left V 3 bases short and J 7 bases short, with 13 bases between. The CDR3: CASSPQQAGQPQHF. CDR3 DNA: TGTGCCAGCTCACCCCAGCAAGCCGGACAGCCCCAGCATTTT. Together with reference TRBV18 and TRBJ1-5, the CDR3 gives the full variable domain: NAGVMQNPRHLVRRRGQEARLRCSPMKGHSHVYWYRQLPEEGLKFMVYLQKENIIDESGMPKERFSAEFPKEGPSILRIQQVVRGDSAAYFCASSPQQAGQPQHFGDGTRLSIL.

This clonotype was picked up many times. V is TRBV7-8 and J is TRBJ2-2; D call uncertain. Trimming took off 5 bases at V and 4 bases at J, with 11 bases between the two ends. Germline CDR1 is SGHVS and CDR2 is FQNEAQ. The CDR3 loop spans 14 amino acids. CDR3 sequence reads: CASSQTGFTGELFF. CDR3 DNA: TGTGCCAGCAGCCAGACTGGGTTCACCGGGGAGCTGTTTTTT. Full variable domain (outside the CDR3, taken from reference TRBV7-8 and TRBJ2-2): GAGVSQSPRYKVAKRGQDVALRCDPISGHVSLFWYQQALGQGPEFLTYFQNEAQLDKSGLPSDRFFAERPEGSVSTLKIQRTQQEDSAVYLCASSQTGFTGELFFGEGSRLTVL.

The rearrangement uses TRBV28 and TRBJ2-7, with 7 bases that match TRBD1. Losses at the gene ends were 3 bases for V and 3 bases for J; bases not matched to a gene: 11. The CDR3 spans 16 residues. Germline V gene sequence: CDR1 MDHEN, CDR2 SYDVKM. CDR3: CASSFLGPGGVYEQYF. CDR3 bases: TGTGCCAGCAGTTTTTTAGGTCCAGGGGGTGTCTACGAGCAGTACTTC.

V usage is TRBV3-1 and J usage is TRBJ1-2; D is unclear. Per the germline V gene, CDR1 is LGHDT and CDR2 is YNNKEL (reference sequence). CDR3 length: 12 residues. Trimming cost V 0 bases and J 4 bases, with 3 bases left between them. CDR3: CASSQETYGYTF. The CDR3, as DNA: TGTGCCAGCAGCCAAGAGACCTATGGCTACACCTTC. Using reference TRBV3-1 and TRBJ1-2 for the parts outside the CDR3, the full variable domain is DTAVSQTPKYLVTQMGNDKSIKCEQNLGHDTMYWYKQDSKKFLKIMFSYNNKELIINETVPNRFSPKSPDKAHLNLHINSLELGDSAVYFCASSQETYGYTFGSGTRLTVV.

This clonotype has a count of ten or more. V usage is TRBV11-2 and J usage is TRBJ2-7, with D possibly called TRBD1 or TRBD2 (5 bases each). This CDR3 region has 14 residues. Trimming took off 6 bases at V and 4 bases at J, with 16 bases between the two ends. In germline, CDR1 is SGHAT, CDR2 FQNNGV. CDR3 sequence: CASSPAEGLYEQYF. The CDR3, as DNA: TGTGCCAGCAGTCCCGCCGAGGGGCTGTACGAGCAGTACTTC.

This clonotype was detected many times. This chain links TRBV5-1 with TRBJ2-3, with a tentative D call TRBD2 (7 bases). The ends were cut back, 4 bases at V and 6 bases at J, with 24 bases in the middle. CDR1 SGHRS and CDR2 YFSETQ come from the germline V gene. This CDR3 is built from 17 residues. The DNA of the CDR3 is TGCGCCAGCAGCCCCGGAGGGGGGGACCTCTGGAGGGATACGCAGTATTTT. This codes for CASSPGGGDLWRDTQYF.

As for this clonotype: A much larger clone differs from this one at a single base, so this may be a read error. The CDR3 DNA reads as TGTGCCAACAGCCCTGTAAGGGGGATTAAAGAGACCCAGTACTTC. This gives the protein CANSPVRGIKETQYF. The chain couples TRBV14 to TRBJ2-5; D possibly corresponds to TRBD1 (6 bases). In germline, CDR1 is SGHDN, CDR2 FVKESK. The length of the CDR3 is 15 residues.

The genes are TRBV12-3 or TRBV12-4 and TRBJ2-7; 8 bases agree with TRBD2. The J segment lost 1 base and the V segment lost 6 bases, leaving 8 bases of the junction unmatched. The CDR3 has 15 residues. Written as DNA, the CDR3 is TGTGCCAGCAGCAAACGCTCTAGCGGGTCCTACGAGCAGTACTTC. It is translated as CASSKRSSGSYEQYF.

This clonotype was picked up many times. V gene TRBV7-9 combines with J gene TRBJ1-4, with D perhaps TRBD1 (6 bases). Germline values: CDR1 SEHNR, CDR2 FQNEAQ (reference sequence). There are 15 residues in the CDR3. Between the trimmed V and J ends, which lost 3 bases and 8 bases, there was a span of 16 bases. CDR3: CASSFYGGQEEKLFF. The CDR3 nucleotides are TGTGCCAGCAGCTTCTATGGGGGGCAAGAGGAAAAACTGTTTTTT.

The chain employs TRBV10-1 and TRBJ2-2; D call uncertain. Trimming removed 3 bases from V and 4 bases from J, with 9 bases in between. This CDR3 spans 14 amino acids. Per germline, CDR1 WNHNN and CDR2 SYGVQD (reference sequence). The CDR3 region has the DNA TGCGCCAGCAGTGACGCACCGACCACCGGGGAGCTGTTTTTT. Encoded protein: CASSDAPTTGELFF.

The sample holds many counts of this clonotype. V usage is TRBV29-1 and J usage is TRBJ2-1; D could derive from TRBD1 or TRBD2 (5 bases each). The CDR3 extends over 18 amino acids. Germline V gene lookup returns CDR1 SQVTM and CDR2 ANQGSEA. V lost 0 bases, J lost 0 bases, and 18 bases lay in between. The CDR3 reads CSVEERPPGPSSYNEQFF. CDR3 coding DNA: TGCAGCGTTGAAGAAAGGCCCCCGGGACCAAGCTCCTACAATGAGCAGTTCTTC.

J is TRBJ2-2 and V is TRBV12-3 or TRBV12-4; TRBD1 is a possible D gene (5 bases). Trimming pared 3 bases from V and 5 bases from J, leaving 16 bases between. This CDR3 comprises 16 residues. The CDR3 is CASSFVTGVTTGELFF. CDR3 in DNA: TGTGCCAGCAGTTTTGTCACAGGAGTTACGACCGGGGAGCTGTTTTTT.

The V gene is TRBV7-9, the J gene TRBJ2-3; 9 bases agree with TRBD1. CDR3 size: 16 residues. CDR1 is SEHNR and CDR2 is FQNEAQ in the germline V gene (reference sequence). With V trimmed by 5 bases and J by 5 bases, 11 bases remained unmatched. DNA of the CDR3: TGTGCCAGCAGCCCGTGGACAGGGGAAGGCCTAGATACGCAGTATTTT. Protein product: CASSPWTGEGLDTQYF.

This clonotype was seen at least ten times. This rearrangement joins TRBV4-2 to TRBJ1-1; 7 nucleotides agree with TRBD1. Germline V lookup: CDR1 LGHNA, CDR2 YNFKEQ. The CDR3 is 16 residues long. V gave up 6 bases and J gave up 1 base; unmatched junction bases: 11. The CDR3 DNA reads TGTGCCAGCAGAAAGATCGGGGGACAGAGGAACACTGAAGCTTTCTTT. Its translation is CASRKIGGQRNTEAFF.

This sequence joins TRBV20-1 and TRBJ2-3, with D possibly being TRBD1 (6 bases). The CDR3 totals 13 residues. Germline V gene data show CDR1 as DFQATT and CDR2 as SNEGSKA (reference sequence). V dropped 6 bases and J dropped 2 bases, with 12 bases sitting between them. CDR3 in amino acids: CSAPQGHTDTQYF. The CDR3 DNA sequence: TGCAGTGCCCCTCAGGGGCACACAGATACGCAGTATTTT.

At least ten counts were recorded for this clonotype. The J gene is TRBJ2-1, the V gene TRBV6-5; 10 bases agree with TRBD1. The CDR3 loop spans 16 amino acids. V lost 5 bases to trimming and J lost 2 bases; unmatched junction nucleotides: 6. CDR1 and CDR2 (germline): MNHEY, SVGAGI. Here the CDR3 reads CASSPSGTGAYNEQFF. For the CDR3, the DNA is TGTGCCAGCAGTCCCTCGGGGACAGGGGCCTACAATGAGCAGTTCTTC.

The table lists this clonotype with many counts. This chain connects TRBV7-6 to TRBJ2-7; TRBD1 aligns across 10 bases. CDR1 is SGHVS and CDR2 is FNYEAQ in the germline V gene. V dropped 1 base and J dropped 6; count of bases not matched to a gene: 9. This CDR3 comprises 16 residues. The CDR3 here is CASSLEAGTGAGEQYF. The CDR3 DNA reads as TGTGCCAGCAGCTTAGAGGCAGGGACAGGGGCAGGCGAGCAGTACTTC.

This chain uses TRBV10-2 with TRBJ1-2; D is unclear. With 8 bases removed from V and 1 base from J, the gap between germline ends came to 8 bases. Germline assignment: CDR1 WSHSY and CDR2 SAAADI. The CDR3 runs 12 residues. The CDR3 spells CASHSNNYGYTF. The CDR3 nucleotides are TGCGCCAGCCACTCTAATAACTATGGCTACACCTTC.

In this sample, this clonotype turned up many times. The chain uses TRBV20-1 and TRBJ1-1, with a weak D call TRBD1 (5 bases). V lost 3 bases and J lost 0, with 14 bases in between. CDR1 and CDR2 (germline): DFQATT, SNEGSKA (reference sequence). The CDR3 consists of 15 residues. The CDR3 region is CSARAQGRLNTEAFF. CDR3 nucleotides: TGCAGTGCTAGGGCCCAGGGACGGCTGAACACTGAAGCTTTCTTT.

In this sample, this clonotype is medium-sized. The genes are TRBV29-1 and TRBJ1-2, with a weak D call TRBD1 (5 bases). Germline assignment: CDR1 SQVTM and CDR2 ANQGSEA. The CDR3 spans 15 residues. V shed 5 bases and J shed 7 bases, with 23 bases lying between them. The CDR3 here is CSVQAGTGMVAGYTF. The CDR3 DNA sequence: TGCAGCGTTCAGGCAGGGACGGGGATGGTGGCTGGCTACACCTTC.